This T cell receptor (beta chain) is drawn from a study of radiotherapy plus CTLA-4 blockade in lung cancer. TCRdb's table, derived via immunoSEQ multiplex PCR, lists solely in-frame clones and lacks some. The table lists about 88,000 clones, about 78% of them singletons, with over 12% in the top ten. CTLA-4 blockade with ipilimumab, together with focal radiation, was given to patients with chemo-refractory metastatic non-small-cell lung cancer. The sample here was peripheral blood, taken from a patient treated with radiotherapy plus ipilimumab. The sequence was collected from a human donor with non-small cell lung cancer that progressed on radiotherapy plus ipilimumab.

CDR3 amino acids: CASSGQGQETQYF. The CDR3 coding sequence is TGTGCCAGCAGTGGACAGGGCCAAGAGACCCAGTACTTC. The V gene is TRBV13, the J gene TRBJ2-5, with 8 bases matching TRBD1. The CDR3 is 13 residues long. The germline CDR1 and CDR2 sequences are PRHDT and FYEKMQ (reference sequence). Unmatched junction bases numbered 1, after V lost 6 bases and J lost 1 base.